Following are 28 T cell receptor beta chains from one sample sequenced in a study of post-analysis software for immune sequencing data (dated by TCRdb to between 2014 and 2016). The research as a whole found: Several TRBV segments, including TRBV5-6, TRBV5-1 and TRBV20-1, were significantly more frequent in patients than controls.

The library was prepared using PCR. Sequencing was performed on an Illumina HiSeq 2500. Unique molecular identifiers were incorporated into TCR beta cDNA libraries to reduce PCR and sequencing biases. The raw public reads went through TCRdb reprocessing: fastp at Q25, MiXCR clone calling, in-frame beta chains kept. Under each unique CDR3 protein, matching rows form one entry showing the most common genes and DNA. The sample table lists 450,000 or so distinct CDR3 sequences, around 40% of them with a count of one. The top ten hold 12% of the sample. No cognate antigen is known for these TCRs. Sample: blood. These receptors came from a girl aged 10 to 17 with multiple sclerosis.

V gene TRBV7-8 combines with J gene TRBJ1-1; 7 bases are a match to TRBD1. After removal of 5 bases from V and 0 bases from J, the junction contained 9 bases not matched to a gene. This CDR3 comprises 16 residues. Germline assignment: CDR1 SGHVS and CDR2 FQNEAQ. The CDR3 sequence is CASSPQGERMNTEAFF. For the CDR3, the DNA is TGTGCCAGCAGCCCCCAGGGGGAAAGGATGAACACTGAAGCTTTCTTT.

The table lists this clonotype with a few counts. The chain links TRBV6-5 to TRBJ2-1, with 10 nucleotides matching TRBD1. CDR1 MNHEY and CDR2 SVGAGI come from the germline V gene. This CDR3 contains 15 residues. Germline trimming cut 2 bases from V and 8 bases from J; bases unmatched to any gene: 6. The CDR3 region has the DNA TGTGCCAGCAGTTACGCCGGGACAGGGGAGTATGAGCAGTTCTTC. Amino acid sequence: CASSYAGTGEYEQFF.

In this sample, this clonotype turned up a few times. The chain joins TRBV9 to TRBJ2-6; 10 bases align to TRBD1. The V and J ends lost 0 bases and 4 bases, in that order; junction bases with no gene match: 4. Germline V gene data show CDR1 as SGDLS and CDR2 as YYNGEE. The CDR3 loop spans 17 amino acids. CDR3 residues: CASSVETGGSGANVLTF. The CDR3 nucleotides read TGTGCCAGCAGCGTAGAGACAGGGGGCTCGGGGGCCAACGTCCTGACTTTC.

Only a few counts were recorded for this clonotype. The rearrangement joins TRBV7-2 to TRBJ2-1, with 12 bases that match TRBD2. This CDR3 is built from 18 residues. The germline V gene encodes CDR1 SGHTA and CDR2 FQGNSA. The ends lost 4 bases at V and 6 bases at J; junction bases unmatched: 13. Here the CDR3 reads CASSSVHSTSGSPNEQFF. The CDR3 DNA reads TGTGCCAGCAGCTCGGTCCATTCGACTAGCGGGAGTCCCAATGAGCAGTTCTTC. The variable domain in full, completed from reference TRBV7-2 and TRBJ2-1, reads GAGVSQSPSNKVTEKGKDVELRCDPISGHTALYWYRQSLGQGLEFLIYFQGNSAPDKSGLPSDRFSAERTGGSVSTLTIQRTQQEDSAVYLCASSSVHSTSGSPNEQFFGPGTRLTVL.

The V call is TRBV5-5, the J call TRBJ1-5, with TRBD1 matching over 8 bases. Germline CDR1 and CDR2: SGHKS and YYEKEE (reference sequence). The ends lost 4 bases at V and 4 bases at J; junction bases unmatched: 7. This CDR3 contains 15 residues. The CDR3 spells CASSIGQGMNQPQHF. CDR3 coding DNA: TGTGCCAGCAGCATCGGACAGGGTATGAATCAGCCCCAGCATTTT.

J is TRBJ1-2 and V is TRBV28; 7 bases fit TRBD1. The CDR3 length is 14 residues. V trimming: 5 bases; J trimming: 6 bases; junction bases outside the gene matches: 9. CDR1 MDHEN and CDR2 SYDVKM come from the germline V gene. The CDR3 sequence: CASSPGDRANGYTF. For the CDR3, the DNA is TGTGCCAGCAGTCCAGGCGACAGGGCTAATGGCTACACCTTC.

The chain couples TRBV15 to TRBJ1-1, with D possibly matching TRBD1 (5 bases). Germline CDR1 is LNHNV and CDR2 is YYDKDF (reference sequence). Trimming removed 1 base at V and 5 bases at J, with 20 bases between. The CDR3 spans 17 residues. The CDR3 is CATSRAVLGQGETEAFF. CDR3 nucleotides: TGTGCCACCAGCAGAGCTGTACTGGGGCAGGGAGAAACTGAAGCTTTCTTT.

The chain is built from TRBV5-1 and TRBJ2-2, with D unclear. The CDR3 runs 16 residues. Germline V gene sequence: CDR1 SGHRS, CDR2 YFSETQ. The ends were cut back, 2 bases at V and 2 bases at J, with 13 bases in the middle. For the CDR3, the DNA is TGCGCCAGCAGCTTCCAGGTTAGGAGTAACACCGGGGAGCTGTTTTTT. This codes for CASSFQVRSNTGELFF.

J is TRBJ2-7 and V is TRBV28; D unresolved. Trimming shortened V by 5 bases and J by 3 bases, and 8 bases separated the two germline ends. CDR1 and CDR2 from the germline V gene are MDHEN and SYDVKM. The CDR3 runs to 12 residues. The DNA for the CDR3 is TGTGCCAGCAGTAACAGAGGCTACGAGCAGTACTTC. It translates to CASSNRGYEQYF.

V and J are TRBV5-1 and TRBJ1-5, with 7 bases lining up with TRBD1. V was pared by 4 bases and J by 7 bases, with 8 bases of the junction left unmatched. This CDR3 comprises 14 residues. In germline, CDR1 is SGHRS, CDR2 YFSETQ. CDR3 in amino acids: CASSPTGDRQPQHF. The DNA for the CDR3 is TGCGCCAGCAGCCCTACAGGGGATAGGCAGCCCCAGCATTTT.

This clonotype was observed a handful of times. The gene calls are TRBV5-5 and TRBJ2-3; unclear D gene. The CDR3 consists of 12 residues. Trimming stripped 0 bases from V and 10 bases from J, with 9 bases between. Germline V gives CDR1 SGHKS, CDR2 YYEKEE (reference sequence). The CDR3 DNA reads TGTGCCAGCAGCTTGGACTATGTTGCGCAGTATTTT. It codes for CASSLDYVAQYF.

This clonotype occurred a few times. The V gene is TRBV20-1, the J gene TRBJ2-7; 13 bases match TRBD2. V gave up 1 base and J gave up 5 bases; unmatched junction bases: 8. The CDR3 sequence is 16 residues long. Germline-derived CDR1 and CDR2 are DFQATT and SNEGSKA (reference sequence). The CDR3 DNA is TGCAGTGCTAGAGGAATAACTAGCGGGAGGGCCAACGAGCAGTACTTC. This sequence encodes CSARGITSGRANEQYF.

The CDR3 DNA reads TGCAGCGGTTACAGGGGCGCCCTATACAATGAGCAGTTCTTC. Protein sequence: CSGYRGALYNEQFF. The V gene is TRBV29-1, the J gene TRBJ2-1; TRBD1 agrees at 7 bases. This CDR3 has 14 amino acids. Germline assignment: CDR1 SQVTM and CDR2 ANQGSEA. Unmatched junction bases numbered 10, after V lost 7 bases and J lost 4 bases.

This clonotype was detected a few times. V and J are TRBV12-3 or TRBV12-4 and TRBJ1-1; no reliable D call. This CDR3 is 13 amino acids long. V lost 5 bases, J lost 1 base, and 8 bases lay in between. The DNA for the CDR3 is TGTGCCAGCAGTCAGACCACGAACACTGAAGCTTTCTTT. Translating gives CASSQTTNTEAFF.

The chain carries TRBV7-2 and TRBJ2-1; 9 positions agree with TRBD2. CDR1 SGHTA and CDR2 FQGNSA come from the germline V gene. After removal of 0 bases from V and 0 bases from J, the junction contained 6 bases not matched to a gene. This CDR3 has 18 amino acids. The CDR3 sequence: CASSLALLAGVSYNEQFF. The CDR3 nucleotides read TGTGCCAGCAGCTTAGCCCTCTTAGCGGGAGTCTCCTACAATGAGCAGTTCTTC.

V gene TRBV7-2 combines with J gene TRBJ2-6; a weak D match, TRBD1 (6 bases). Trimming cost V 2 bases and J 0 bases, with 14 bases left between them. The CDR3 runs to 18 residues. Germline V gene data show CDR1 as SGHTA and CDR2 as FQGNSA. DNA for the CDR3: TGTGCCAGCAGCTTAAACATGGGCAGGGGCTCTGGGGCCAACGTCCTGACTTTC. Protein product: CASSLNMGRGSGANVLTF.

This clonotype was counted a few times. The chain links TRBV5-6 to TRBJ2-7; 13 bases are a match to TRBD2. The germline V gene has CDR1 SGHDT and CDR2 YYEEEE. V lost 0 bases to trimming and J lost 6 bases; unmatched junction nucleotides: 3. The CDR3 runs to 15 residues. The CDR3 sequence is CASSLGTSGRREQYF. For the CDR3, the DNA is TGTGCCAGCAGCTTGGGGACTAGCGGGAGACGCGAGCAGTACTTC.

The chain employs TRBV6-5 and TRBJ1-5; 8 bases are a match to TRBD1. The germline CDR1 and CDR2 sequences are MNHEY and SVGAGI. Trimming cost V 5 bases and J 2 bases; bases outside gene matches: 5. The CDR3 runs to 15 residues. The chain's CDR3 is CASSRTGTGNQPQHF. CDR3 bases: TGTGCCAGCAGTCGGACAGGGACTGGCAATCAGCCCCAGCATTTT.

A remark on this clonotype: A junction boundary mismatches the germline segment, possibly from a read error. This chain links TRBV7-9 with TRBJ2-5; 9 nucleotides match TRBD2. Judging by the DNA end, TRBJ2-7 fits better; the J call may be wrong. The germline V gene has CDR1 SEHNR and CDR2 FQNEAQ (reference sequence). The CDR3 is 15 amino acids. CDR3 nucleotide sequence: TGTGCCGGCAGCGAGAATGCGGGAGGGCCCTCCGAGCAGTACTTC. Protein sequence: CAGSENAGGPSEQYF.

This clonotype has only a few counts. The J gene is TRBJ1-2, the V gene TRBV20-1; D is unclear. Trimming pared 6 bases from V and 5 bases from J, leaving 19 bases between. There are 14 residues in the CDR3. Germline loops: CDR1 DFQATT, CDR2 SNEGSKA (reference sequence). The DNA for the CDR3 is TGCAGTGCATACCGCGGGGATGAGGTGTATGGCTACACCTTC. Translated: CSAYRGDEVYGYTF.

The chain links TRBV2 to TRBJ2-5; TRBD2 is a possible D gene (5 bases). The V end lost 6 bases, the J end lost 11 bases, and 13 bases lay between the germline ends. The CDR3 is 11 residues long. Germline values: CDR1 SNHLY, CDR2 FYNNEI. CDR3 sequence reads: CASSRGYGQYF. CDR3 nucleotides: TGTGCCAGCAGCCGGGGATACGGGCAGTACTTC.

In DNA form, the CDR3 reads TGCAGTCACCCGGTGGGACAGACCTACGAGCAGTACTTC. Encoded protein: CSHPVGQTYEQYF. This chain connects TRBV20-1 to TRBJ2-7, with 7 positions matching TRBD1. V lost 8 bases to trimming and J lost 2 bases; unmatched junction nucleotides: 9. CDR3 length: 13 residues. The germline gives CDR1 DFQATT, CDR2 SNEGSKA (reference sequence).

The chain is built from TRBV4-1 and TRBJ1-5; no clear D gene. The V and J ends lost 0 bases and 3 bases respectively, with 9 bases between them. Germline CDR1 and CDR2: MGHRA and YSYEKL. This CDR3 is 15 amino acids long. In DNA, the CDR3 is TGCGCCAGCAGCCAAGAAGGGCACTACAATCAGCCCCAGCATTTT. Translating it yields CASSQEGHYNQPQHF.

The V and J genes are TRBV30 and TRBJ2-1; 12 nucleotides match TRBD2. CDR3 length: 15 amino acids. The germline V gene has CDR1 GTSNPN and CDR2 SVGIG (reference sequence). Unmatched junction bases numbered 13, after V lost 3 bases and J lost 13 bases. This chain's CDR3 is CAWRPSGRVGYVQFF. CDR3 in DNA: TGTGCCTGGAGACCTAGCGGGAGGGTAGGATATGTTCAGTTCTTC.

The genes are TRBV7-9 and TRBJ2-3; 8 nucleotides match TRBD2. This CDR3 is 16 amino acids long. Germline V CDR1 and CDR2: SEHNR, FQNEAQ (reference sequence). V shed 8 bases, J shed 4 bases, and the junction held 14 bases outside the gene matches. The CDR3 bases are TGTGCCAGCGGCGGGAGGCCGCCCTACGAATCAGATACGCAGTATTTT. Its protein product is CASGGRPPYESDTQYF. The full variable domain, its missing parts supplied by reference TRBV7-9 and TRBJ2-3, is DTGVSQNPRHKITKRGQNVTFRCDPISEHNRLYWYRQTLGQGPEFLTYFQNEAQLEKSRLLSDRFSAERPKGSFSTLEIQRTEQGDSAMYLCASGGRPPYESDTQYFGPGTRLTVL.

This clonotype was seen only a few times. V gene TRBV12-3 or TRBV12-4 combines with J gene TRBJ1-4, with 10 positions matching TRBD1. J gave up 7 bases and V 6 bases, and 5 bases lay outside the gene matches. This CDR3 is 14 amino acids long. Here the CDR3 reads CASRTGTGAEKLFF. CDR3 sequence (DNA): TGTGCCAGCAGAACCGGGACAGGGGCTGAAAAACTGTTTTTT.

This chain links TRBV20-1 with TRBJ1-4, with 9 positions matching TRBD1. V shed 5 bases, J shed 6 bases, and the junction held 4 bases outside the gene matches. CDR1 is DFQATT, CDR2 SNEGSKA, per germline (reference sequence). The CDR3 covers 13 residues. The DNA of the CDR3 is TGCAGTGCTCCGGGACAGGGTTATGAAAAACTGTTTTTT. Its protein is CSAPGQGYEKLFF.

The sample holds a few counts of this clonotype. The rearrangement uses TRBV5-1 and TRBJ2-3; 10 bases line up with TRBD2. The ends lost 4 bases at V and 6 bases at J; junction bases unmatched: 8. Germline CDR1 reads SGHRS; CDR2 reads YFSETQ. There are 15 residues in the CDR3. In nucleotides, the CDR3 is TGCGCCAGCAGCGATCTAGCGGGAGATAAGGATACGCAGTATTTT. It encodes CASSDLAGDKDTQYF.